The 23 T cell receptor beta chains below were found in one sample sequenced in a study of blood T cell repertoires in COVID-19. Sequencing was performed with immunoSEQ multiplex PCR; in TCRdb, only in-frame clones are kept and a portion is missing. Among 200,000 to 250,000 clones listed, around 80% were seen once. The sequencing sample was made of peripheral blood. These receptors came from a woman aged 70-85 years with acute or convalescent COVID-19.

This clone has a single count. The J gene is TRBJ2-1, the V gene TRBV6-6, with 12 bases matching TRBD2. CDR1 is MNHNY, CDR2 SVGAGI, per germline (reference sequence). The CDR3 runs to 14 residues. J lost 9 bases, V lost 9 bases, and 9 bases had no gene match. In DNA form, the CDR3 reads TGTGCCAGTGGTCGACTAGCGGGAGATGTTGAGCAGTTCTTC. This gives the protein CASGRLAGDVEQFF.

The chain couples TRBV7-3 to TRBJ2-1; 11 positions match TRBD1. This CDR3 is built from 19 residues. Germline V gives CDR1 SGHTA, CDR2 FQGTGA. V was clipped by 0 bases and J by 4 bases; unmatched bases: 11. The CDR3 DNA reads as TGTGCCAGCAGCTTAACAGGACAGGGGGCAATACGTTCATACAATGAGCAGTTCTTC. This gives the protein CASSLTGQGAIRSYNEQFF.

The chain has TRBV5-1 and TRBJ1-4; 8 bases line up with TRBD1. The CDR3 extends over 15 amino acids. J was trimmed by 6 bases and V by 6 bases; bases with no gene match: 10. Germline CDR1 and CDR2: SGHRS and YFSETQ. CDR3 in amino acids: CASKRTGTGDEKLFF. The CDR3 region has the DNA TGCGCCAGCAAACGAACGGGGACAGGAGATGAAAAACTGTTTTTT.

The chain links TRBV10-3 to TRBJ2-7; 10 bases line up with TRBD2. Germline-derived CDR1 and CDR2 are ENHRY and SYGVKD. The CDR3 contains 15 residues. V shed 2 bases, J shed 4 bases, and the junction held 5 bases outside the gene matches. This CDR3 is CAISENPAGGYEQYF. CDR3 DNA: TGTGCCATCAGTGAGAATCCAGCGGGAGGGTACGAGCAGTACTTC.

This sequence joins TRBV28 and TRBJ1-2; 9 bases are a match to TRBD1. Germline-derived CDR1 and CDR2 are MDHEN and SYDVKM. Trimming at V came to 4 bases and at J to 8 bases, leaving 8 bases not matched to a gene. This CDR3 has 14 residues. CDR3 DNA sequence: TGTGCCAGCAGTTCTACGTTGGGACAGGGCGGCTACACCTTC. Protein: CASSSTLGQGGYTF.

This chain links TRBV7-3 with TRBJ2-5, with TRBD1 matching 8 bases. Germline V gene lookup returns CDR1 SGHTA and CDR2 FQGTGA. The CDR3 sequence is 15 residues long. J was trimmed by 1 base and V by 5 bases; bases with no gene match: 6. The CDR3 loop is CASSRGTGVQETQYF. Written as DNA, the CDR3 is TGTGCCAGCAGCCGCGGGACAGGCGTCCAAGAGACCCAGTACTTC.

J is TRBJ1-2 and V is TRBV3-1 (or the pseudogene TRBV3-2), with D hard to call. This CDR3 has 13 amino acids. V lost 3 bases to trimming and J lost 3 bases, with 8 bases between them. CDR1 is LGHDT and CDR2 is YNNKEL in the germline V gene (reference sequence). The DNA for the CDR3 is TGTGCCAGCAGCCAGGTGGAGGACTATGGCTACACCTTC. Its translation is CASSQVEDYGYTF.

This clone was counted ten times or more. The chain combines TRBV5-6 with TRBJ2-1, with a weak D call TRBD1 (6 bases). Germline lookup yields CDR1 SGHDT and CDR2 YYEEEE. The CDR3 consists of 15 residues. Trimming cost V 4 bases and J 10 bases, with 21 bases left between them. CDR3 loop: CASSRTQGAPKEQFF. As DNA, the CDR3 is TGTGCCAGCAGCCGGACACAGGGAGCCCCAAAGGAGCAGTTCTTC.

The chain links TRBV7-3 to TRBJ2-1; TRBD2 aligns across 8 bases. Germline V gene sequence: CDR1 SGHTA, CDR2 FQGTGA. The CDR3 runs to 16 residues. Trimming cost V 3 bases and J 3 bases; bases outside gene matches: 7. The CDR3: CASSFLAGPDYNEQFF. Written as DNA, the CDR3 is TGTGCCAGCAGCTTCTTAGCGGGACCCGACTACAATGAGCAGTTCTTC.

The chain joins TRBV4-1 to TRBJ1-5, with no clear D. The CDR3 sequence is 15 residues long. V gave up 4 bases and J gave up 2 bases, with 12 bases separating them. Per germline, CDR1 MGHRA and CDR2 YSYEKL. CDR3 in amino acids: CASSPRSVGNQPQHF. The CDR3 DNA reads as TGCGCCAGCAGCCCGAGGAGTGTCGGCAATCAGCCCCAGCATTTT.

This sequence joins TRBV6-1 and TRBJ1-2; D remains ambiguous. In germline, CDR1 is MNHNS, CDR2 SASEGT. The CDR3 totals 14 residues. Trimming pared 2 bases from V and 8 bases from J, leaving 15 bases between. The CDR3 reads CASSEWNTLRGYTF. Written as DNA, the CDR3 is TGTGCCAGCAGTGAATGGAACACCCTCAGGGGCTACACCTTC.

The V and J genes are TRBV28 and TRBJ2-5; TRBD2 aligns across 9 bases. Germline values: CDR1 MDHEN, CDR2 SYDVKM. The trim removed 5 bases at V and 5 bases at J, leaving 12 bases unmatched. This CDR3 comprises 16 residues. CDR3 in amino acids: CASSGTSSEWRETQYF. The CDR3 nucleotides read TGTGCCAGCAGTGGGACTAGCTCCGAGTGGCGCGAGACCCAGTACTTC.

This rearrangement joins TRBV18 to TRBJ2-1, with TRBD1 as a possible D gene (5 bases). V was cut by 1 base and J by 3 bases, with 10 bases left in between. The germline V gene has CDR1 KGHSH and CDR2 LQKENI. This CDR3 has 15 residues. The chain's CDR3 is CASSPQGAFYNEQFF. In DNA form, the CDR3 reads TGTGCCAGCTCACCACAAGGGGCCTTCTACAATGAGCAGTTCTTC.

The genes are TRBV12-3 or TRBV12-4 and TRBJ1-1; no definite D call. This CDR3 comprises 12 residues. Trimming removed 2 bases at V and 4 bases at J, with 5 bases between. CDR3 sequence reads: CASSLTSTEAFF. CDR3 nucleotide sequence: TGTGCCAGCAGTTTAACCAGCACTGAAGCTTTCTTT.

The chain's CDR3 is CASSLRNTGELFF. Written as DNA, the CDR3 is TGTGCCAGCAGCCTCAGAAACACCGGGGAGCTGTTTTTT. The J gene is TRBJ2-2, the V gene TRBV28, with D unclear. CDR3 length: 13 amino acids. Germline CDR1 MDHEN, CDR2 SYDVKM. Trimming stripped 6 bases from V and 2 bases from J, with 7 bases between.

This clone appeared a few times. The junction and the germline gene differ at one end; a read error may be behind it. The rearrangement uses TRBV20-1 and TRBJ1-2; 8 nucleotides agree with TRBD1. Germline assignment: CDR1 DFQATT and CDR2 SNEGSKA (reference sequence). The CDR3 totals 14 residues. The CDR3: CSASGRQGFGGHTF. The CDR3 nucleotides are TGCAGTGCTAGTGGGAGACAGGGGTTTGGTGGCCACACCTTC.

In its sample, this clone was seen a few times. The chain links TRBV7-6 to TRBJ2-7; 12 nucleotides align to TRBD2. Trimming removed 1 base from V and 1 base from J; junction bases left unmatched: 2. The CDR3 length is 16 residues. Germline V gene sequence: CDR1 SGHVS, CDR2 FNYEAQ. CDR3: CASSLGTSGTSYEQYF. CDR3 nucleotides: TGTGCCAGCAGCTTAGGGACTAGCGGGACATCCTACGAGCAGTACTTC.

The rearrangement uses TRBV5-6 and TRBJ2-5; possible D gene TRBD2, 5 bases. V shed 0 bases and J shed 5 bases, with 11 bases lying between them. The germline CDR1 and CDR2 sequences are SGHDT and YYEEEE. The CDR3 consists of 14 residues. Written as DNA, the CDR3 is TGTGCCAGCAGCTTGGGTCGGAGGATTGAGACCCAGTACTTC. This codes for CASSLGRRIETQYF. The variable domain in full, completed from reference TRBV5-6 and TRBJ2-5, reads DAGVTQSPTHLIKTRGQQVTLRCSPKSGHDTVSWYQQALGQGPQFIFQYYEEEERQRGNFPDRFSGHQFPNYSSELNVNALLLGDSALYLCASSLGRRIETQYFGPGTRLLVL.

The chain links TRBV2 to TRBJ1-2; 7 positions agree with TRBD1. This CDR3 has 15 residues. From germline, CDR1 is SNHLY and CDR2 FYNNEI. J was trimmed by 7 bases and V by 5 bases; bases with no gene match: 13. CDR3 residues: CASSQDRELPSGYTF. In nucleotides, the CDR3 is TGTGCCAGCAGTCAAGACAGGGAGCTCCCCTCTGGCTACACCTTC.

The V gene is TRBV3-1 (or the pseudogene TRBV3-2), the J gene TRBJ1-6; D perhaps matches TRBD1 (5 bases). The CDR3 covers 15 residues. Per germline, CDR1 LGHDT and CDR2 YNNKEL (reference sequence). Trimming cost V 3 bases and J 10 bases, with 16 bases left between them. This chain's CDR3 is CASSHAPGLKSPLHF. The CDR3 coding sequence is TGTGCCAGCAGCCATGCTCCGGGACTTAAATCACCCCTCCACTTT.

J is TRBJ2-5 and V is TRBV4-1; 12 bases match TRBD2. In germline, CDR1 is MGHRA, CDR2 YSYEKL. This CDR3 has 16 amino acids. J lost 0 bases, V lost 5 bases, and 4 bases had no gene match. The CDR3 sequence is CASSAGLAGYQETQYF. The CDR3 region has the DNA TGCGCCAGCAGCGCCGGACTAGCGGGGTACCAAGAGACCCAGTACTTC.

This clone showed up just once. J is TRBJ2-1 and V is TRBV5-4; 14 bases are shared with TRBD2. CDR1 SGHNT and CDR2 YYREEE come from the germline V gene (reference sequence). Trimming removed 3 bases from V and 0 bases from J; junction bases left unmatched: 5. The CDR3 has 18 residues. The CDR3 bases are TGTGCCAGCAGCTCAGGGACTAGCGGGGGCCGCTCCTACAATGAGCAGTTCTTC. Protein product: CASSSGTSGGRSYNEQFF.

The chain recombines TRBV28 with TRBJ1-6, with 9 bases lining up with TRBD1. This CDR3 is built from 18 residues. Unmatched junction bases numbered 12, after V lost 6 bases and J lost 3 bases. CDR1 MDHEN and CDR2 SYDVKM come from the germline V gene. The CDR3, as DNA: TGTGCCAGCAGAGACTTAGACAGGGGGTCTTTCTATAATTCACCCCTCCACTTT. Its protein product is CASRDLDRGSFYNSPLHF.